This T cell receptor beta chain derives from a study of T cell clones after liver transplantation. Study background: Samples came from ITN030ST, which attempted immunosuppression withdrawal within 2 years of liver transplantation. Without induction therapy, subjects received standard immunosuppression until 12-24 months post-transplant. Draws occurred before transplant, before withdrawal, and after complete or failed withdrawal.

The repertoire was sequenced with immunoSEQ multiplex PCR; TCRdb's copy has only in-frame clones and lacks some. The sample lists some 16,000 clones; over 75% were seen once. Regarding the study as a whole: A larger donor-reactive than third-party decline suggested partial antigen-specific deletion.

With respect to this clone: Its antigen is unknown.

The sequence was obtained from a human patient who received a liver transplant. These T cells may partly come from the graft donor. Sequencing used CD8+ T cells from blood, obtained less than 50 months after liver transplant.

The CDR3 nucleotides are TGTGCCAGCAGTTTATTCCGGAGCTCTGGAAACACCATATATTTT. Its protein product is CASSLFRSSGNTIYF. This chain joins TRBV27 and TRBJ1-3; D gene uncertain. The V end was cut by 1 base, the J end by 0 bases, with 7 bases between. CDR3 length: 15 amino acids. Germline values: CDR1 MNHEY, CDR2 SMNVEV (reference sequence).